The source of this TCR beta chain is a study of CD8 T cells in ankylosing spondylitis. Study results and limitations: Seemingly characteristic of ankylosing spondylitis blood was a TCR beta motif consisting of about 8 highly homologous variants.

With molecular barcodes, quantitative 5'-RACE was used to make the TCR beta libraries. TCRdb re-called the 5' RACE reads through MiXCR, storing one row per CDR3 protein. The table has over 200,000 distinct CDR3 sequences, around 17% seen once; the top ten hold more than 40%. This clonotype has just a few counts. The antigen is not known. The CDR3 runs to 13 residues. The V gene's germline CDR1 is MRHNA and CDR2 SNTAGT. The V segment lost 3 bases and the J segment 3 bases; nucleotides outside the gene matches: 0. The chain is built from TRBV6-4 and TRBJ1-2; 8 bases map to TRBD1. This clonotype originated in a male donor with ankylosing spondylitis. Sequenced: blood, either unsorted or a sorted T cell fraction (not recorded which). CDR3 bases: TGTGCCAGCAGTGAGACAGGGGACTATGGCTACACCTTC. Translating gives CASSETGDYGYTF.